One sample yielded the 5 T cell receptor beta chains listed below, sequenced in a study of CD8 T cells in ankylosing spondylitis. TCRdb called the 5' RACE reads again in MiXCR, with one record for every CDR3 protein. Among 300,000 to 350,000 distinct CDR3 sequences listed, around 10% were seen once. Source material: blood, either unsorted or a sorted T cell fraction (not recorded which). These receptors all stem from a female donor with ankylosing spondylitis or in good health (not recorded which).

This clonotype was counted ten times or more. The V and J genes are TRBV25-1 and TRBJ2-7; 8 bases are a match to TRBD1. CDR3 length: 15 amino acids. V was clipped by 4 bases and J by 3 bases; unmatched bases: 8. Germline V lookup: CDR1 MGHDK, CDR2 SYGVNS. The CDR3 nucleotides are TGTGCCAGCAGTGGCTCGAACAGGGGGGACTACGAGCAGTACTTC. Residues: CASSGSNRGDYEQYF.

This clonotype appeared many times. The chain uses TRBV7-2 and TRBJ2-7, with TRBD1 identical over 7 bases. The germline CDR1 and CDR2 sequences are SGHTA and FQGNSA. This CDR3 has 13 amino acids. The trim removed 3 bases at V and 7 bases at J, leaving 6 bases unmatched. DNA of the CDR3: TGTGCCAGCAGCTTTGACAGGGTCCAAGAGCAGTACTTC. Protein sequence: CASSFDRVQEQYF.

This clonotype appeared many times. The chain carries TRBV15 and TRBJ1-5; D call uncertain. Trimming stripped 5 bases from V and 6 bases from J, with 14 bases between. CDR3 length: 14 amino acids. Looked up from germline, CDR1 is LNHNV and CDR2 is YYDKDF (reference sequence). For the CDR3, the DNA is TGTGCCACCAGCGACACAATAGGGATTCAGCCCCAGCATTTT. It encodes CATSDTIGIQPQHF.

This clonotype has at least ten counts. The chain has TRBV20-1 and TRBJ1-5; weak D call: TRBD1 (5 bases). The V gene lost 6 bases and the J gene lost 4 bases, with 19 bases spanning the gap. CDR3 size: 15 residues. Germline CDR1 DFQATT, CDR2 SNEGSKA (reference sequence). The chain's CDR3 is CSAGVVGEGNQPQHF. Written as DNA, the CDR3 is TGCAGTGCAGGGGTGGTGGGGGAGGGGAATCAGCCCCAGCATTTT.

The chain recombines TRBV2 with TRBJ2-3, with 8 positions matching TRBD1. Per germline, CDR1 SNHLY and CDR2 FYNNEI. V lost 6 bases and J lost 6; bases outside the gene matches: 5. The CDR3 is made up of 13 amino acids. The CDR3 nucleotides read TGTGCCAGCAGGGGACAGGCTGGCGATACGCAGTATTTT. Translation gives CASRGQAGDTQYF.